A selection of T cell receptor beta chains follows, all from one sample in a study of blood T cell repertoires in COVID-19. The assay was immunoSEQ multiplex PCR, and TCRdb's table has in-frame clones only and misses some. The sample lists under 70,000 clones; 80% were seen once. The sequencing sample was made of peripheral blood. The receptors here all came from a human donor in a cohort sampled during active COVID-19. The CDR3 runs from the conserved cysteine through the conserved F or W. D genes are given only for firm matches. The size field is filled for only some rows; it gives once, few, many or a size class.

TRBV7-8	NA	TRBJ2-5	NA	TGTGCCAGCAGCCCTCGGGTAGCCGAACAAGAGACCCAGTACTTC	CASSPRVAEQETQYF
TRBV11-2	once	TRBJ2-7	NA	TGTGCCAGCAGCCTCACCCACAGGTCCCTTTCCTACGAGCAGTACTTC	CASSLTHRSLSYEQYF
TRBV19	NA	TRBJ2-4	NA	TGTGCCAGTAGTGGCCGGGACATCATAGCCAAAAACATTCAGTACTTC	CASSGRDIIAKNIQYF
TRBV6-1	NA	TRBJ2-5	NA	TGTGCCAGCAGTGAAGCGCTGAGCGGGGAGACCCAGTACTTC	CASSEALSGETQYF
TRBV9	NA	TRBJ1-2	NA	TGTGCCAGCAGCGTAGAAAGCGTGAACTATGGCTACACCTTC	CASSVESVNYGYTF
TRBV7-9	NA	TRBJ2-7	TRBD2	TGTGCCAGCAGCTTAGGAGCTAGCGGGATCGAGCAGTACTTC	CASSLGASGIEQYF
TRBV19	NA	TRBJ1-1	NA	TGTGCCAGCTTTGGCAGGGATATGAACACTGAAGCTTTCTTT	CASFGRDMNTEAFF
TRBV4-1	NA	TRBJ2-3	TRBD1	TGCGCCAGCAGCCAACGTCTCGGACAGGGTAATCCAGATACGCAGTATTTT	CASSQRLGQGNPDTQYF
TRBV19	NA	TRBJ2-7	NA	TGTGCCAGTAGTATCAATGGTCAGGGCGTTTACGAGCAGTACTTC	CASSINGQGVYEQYF
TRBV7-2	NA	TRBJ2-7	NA	TGTGCCAGCAGCCCGGACAACGTTTACGAGCAGTACTTC	CASSPDNVYEQYF
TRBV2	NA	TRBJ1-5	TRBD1	TGTGCCAGCAGTGGTCGGGACAGGGCAAACAATCAGCCCCAGCATTTT	CASSGRDRANNQPQHF
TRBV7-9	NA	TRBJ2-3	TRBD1	TGTGCCAGCAGCTTGGGACAGAGCACAGATACGCAGTATTTT	CASSLGQSTDTQYF
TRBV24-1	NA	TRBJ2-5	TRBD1	TGTGCCACCAGTGATAGGACAGGGGAGACCCAGTACTTC	CATSDRTGETQYF
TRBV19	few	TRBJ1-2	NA	TGTGCCAGTAGCGGACAGCACAGCAACTATGGCTACACCTTC	CASSGQHSNYGYTF
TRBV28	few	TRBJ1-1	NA	TGTGCCAGCAGTCCACCTACCGGACGGGGCACTGAAGCTTTCTTT	CASSPPTGRGTEAFF
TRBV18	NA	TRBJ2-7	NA	TGTGCCAGCTCCCCTAAGGACACCTACGAGCAGTACTTC	CASSPKDTYEQYF
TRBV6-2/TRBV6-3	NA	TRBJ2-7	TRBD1	TGTGCCAGCAGCCGGGACAGCAAGACCTACGAGCAGTACTTC	CASSRDSKTYEQYF
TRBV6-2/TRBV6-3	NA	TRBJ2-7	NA	TGTGCCAGCAGTGGGCTCGGACAGACCTACGAGCAGTACTTC	CASSGLGQTYEQYF
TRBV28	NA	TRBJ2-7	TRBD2	TGTGCCAGCAGTGGAATCGCCGGCTCTCGGGCGGCGGGAGGCGCCTACGAGCAGTACTTC	CASSGIAGSRAAGGAYEQYF
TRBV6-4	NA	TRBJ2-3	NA	TGTGCCAGCAGCCCCGAGGCGGGGGATACGCAGTATTTT	CASSPEAGDTQYF
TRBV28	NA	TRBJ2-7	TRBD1	TGTGCCAGCAGTCCGGGACAGGGTCCCCCCTACGAGCAGTACTTC	CASSPGQGPPYEQYF
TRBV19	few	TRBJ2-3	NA	TGTGCCAGTAGTGTGGGACACAAGAGTTATACGCAGTATTTT	CASSVGHKSYTQYF
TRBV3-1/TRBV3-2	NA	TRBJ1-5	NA	TGTGCCAGCAGCAGAGGAATGATGGGACATGGGGGCAATCAGCCCCAGCATTTT	CASSRGMMGHGGNQPQHF
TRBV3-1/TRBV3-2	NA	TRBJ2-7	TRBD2	TGTGCCAGCAGCCAAGATTCTCTAGCGGGAAAGTACGAGCAGTACTTC	CASSQDSLAGKYEQYF
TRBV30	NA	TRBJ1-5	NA	TGTGCCTGGAGTAGAAGGGGGAACCGCAATCAGCCCCAGCATTTT	CAWSRRGNRNQPQHF
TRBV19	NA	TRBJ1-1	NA	TGTGCCAGTAGCGCCGGGACAAGGAATTGGGTGAACACTGAAGCTTTCTTT	CASSAGTRNWVNTEAFF
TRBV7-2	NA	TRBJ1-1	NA	TGTGCCAGCAGCCTTCCAATCAGGGGTGGCACTGAAGCTTTCTTT	CASSLPIRGGTEAFF
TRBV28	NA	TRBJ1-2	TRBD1	TGTGCCAGCGGGACAGAGTATGGCTACACCTTC	CASGTEYGYTF
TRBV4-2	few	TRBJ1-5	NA	TGTGCCAGCAGCCAAGAAGCCAGCGGCAATCAGCCCCAGCATTTT	CASSQEASGNQPQHF
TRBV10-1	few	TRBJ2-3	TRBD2	TGCGCCAGCAGTGACGGGACTAGCGGGAGGGCCTCAGATACGCAGTATTTT	CASSDGTSGRASDTQYF
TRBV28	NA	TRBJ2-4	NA	TGTGCCAGCAGTCAGCCGGGAACGGGGGTTAACATTCAGTACTTC	CASSQPGTGVNIQYF
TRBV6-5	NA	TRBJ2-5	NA	TGTGCCAGCAGCCCCCGGGGGGCGGGAGAGACCCAGTACTTC	CASSPRGAGETQYF
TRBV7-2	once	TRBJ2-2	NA	TGTGCCAGCAGCCCAGACAGGAACACCGGGGAGCTGTTTTTT	CASSPDRNTGELFF
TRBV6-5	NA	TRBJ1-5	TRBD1	TGTGCCAGTGGCCGGGACAGGGATCATCAGCCCCAGCATTTT	CASGRDRDHQPQHF
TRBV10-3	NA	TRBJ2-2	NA	TGTGCCATCCAGGGGACTACAAACACCGGGGAGCTGTTTTTT	CAIQGTTNTGELFF
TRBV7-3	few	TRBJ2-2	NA	TGTGCCAGCAGCTTAGTCGGTAGCGCGAACACCGGGGAGCTGTTTTTT	CASSLVGSANTGELFF
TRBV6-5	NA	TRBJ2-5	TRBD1	TGTGCCAGCAGTTGGGACAGGGTAACAGGCGAGACCCAGTACTTC	CASSWDRVTGETQYF
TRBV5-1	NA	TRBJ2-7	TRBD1	TGCGCCAGCAGCTTGACCGGACAGGTGAGCTCCTACGAGCAGTACTTC	CASSLTGQVSSYEQYF
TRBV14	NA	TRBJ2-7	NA	TGTGCCTGCACGGAGACTATATCCTACGAGCAGTACTTC	CACTETISYEQYF